This T cell receptor beta chain came from a study of blood T cell repertoires in COVID-19. Germline V gene lookup returns CDR1 SQVTM and CDR2 ANQGSEA. Trimming removed 2 bases at V and 3 bases at J, with 16 bases between. CDR3 length: 15 amino acids. Method: immunoSEQ multiplex PCR; TCRdb's copy keeps in-frame clones and lacks some. Found here are approximately 310,000 clones, roughly 85% of them singletons; the top ten hold around 1.9%. This chain links TRBV29-1 with TRBJ1-2; no clear D gene. Sequencing used PBMCs or T cells enriched from blood (not recorded which). This TCR derives from a woman aged 25 to 39 who had been exposed to COVID-19. CDR3 region: CSVEMRRDKDYGYTF. For the CDR3, the DNA is TGCAGCGTTGAAATGCGTCGCGATAAAGACTATGGCTACACCTTC.